The sequence of this TCR beta chain was determined in a study of shared clonotypes between healthy human individuals. General study points: Naive CD4 clonotypes were shared across several donors at about 5.2%. A generally larger estimated richness was seen in naive subsets than in memory subsets.

The CDR3 sequence is 17 residues long. Healthy adults negative for HIV, lacking recent acute infections or vaccinations, served as donors. Points on this clone: Its target is not known.

Methods used by the authors: There were no quality scores in the junction-only immunoSEQ sequences, so filtering differed. Some clones are missing from TCRdb's copy, which holds only in-frame ones; the method was immunoSEQ multiplex PCR. V and J calls and clone size follow that table, whereas D and trimming were derived from the DNA. Of over 1.4 million clones listed, approximately 96% are singletons. Source material: naive CD4+ T cells sorted from blood. Subset denoted: CD45RA+ positively selected. The TCR comes from a man aged 30 to 39 in good health. V usage is TRBV21-1 and J usage is TRBJ2-3. TRBV21-1 is designated a pseudogene. The CDR3 is CASSKSMGIEGGDTQYF. CDR3 DNA sequence: TGTGCCAGCAGCAAATCTATGGGGATAGAGGGGGGAGATACGCAGTATTTT.